A selection of T cell receptor beta chains follows, all from one sample in a study of T-cell reconstitution after alpha-beta-depleted transplantation in children. TCRdb re-analysed the PCR reads in MiXCR, keeping a single row per CDR3 protein. The sample contains 250,000 to 350,000 distinct CDR3 sequences, approximately 23% of which appear only once. The sequences come from PBMCs, mostly from graft donor cells, collected 180 days after TCRalphabeta/CD19-depleted stem cell transplant. These receptors were taken from a male patient aged 10-17 years who had a stem cell transplant for acute lymphoblastic leukemia, so the T cells may come from the graft donor. Both conserved end residues are part of each CDR3. D genes are given only for firm matches. Clone size, where shown, is once, few, many, or a class for clones that have expanded.

clone_size d_call j_call v_call cdr3_aa cdr3_nt
. TRBD2 TRBJ2-3 TRBV7-8 CANSPRGLRPYSTDTQYF TGTGCCAACAGCCCGAGGGGACTAAGGCCCTATAGCACAGATACGCAGTATTTT
. . TRBJ2-4 TRBV7-3 CASSPTRVENIQYF TGTGCCAGCAGCCCTACCAGGGTTGAAAACATTCAGTACTTC
. . TRBJ2-7 TRBV5-1 CASSFRFPYEQYF TGCGCCAGCAGCTTCAGATTTCCCTACGAGCAGTACTTC
. TRBD2 TRBJ2-1 TRBV27 CASSLLAGFYNEQFF TGTGCCAGCAGTTTGCTAGCGGGATTCTACAATGAGCAGTTCTTC
few TRBD1 TRBJ2-1 TRBV10-3 CAISEGQGNDNEQFF TGTGCCATCAGTGAAGGACAGGGAAACGACAATGAGCAGTTCTTC
few TRBD2 TRBJ2-7 TRBV3-1 CASSQRSGGQGEQYF TGTGCCAGCAGCCAAAGAAGCGGGGGGCAGGGCGAGCAGTACTTC
. TRBD1 TRBJ2-2 TRBV5-1 CASSLAITGARSGELFF TGCGCCAGCAGCTTGGCCATTACAGGGGCTCGTTCCGGGGAGCTGTTTTTT
many . TRBJ2-7 TRBV12-3/TRBV12-4 CASSFGSSYEQYF TGTGCCAGCAGTTTCGGGAGCTCCTACGAGCAGTACTTC
. TRBD1 TRBJ1-5 TRBV18 CASSPPDRANQPQHF TGTGCCAGCTCACCACCGGACAGGGCCAATCAGCCCCAGCATTTT
. TRBD1 TRBJ1-1 TRBV7-9 CASSYGQGAWTEAFF TGTGCCAGCAGCTACGGACAGGGGGCATGGACTGAAGCTTTCTTT
few TRBD1 TRBJ2-3 TRBV5-1 CASSSTTGTATDTQYF TGCGCCAGCAGCTCGACTACCGGGACAGCCACAGATACGCAGTATTTT
many . TRBJ2-3 TRBV4-1 CASSQDQDLSDTQYF TGCGCCAGCAGCCAGGACCAGGATTTATCAGATACGCAGTATTTT
few . TRBJ2-1 TRBV5-4 CASSWVNEQFF TGTGCCAGCAGCTGGGTAAATGAGCAGTTCTTC
many TRBD2 TRBJ2-7 TRBV12-3/TRBV12-4 CASSPGLAGAYEQYF TGTGCCAGCAGTCCCGGACTAGCGGGGGCCTACGAGCAGTACTTC
. . TRBJ2-7 TRBV5-1 CASSLVTGVEYEQYF TGCGCCAGCAGCTTGGTTACGGGAGTAGAATACGAGCAGTACTTC
. TRBD2 TRBJ2-5 TRBV5-6 CASSLIPGRGETQYF TGTGCCAGCAGCTTGATCCCCGGGAGGGGGGAGACCCAGTACTTC
. . TRBJ1-2 TRBV6-5 CASSYSQINYGYTF TGTGCCAGCAGTTACTCACAGATCAACTATGGCTACACCTTC
. . TRBJ1-2 TRBV20-1 CSATTGSAYGYTF TGCAGTGCAACCACAGGGAGTGCCTATGGCTACACCTTC
few . TRBJ2-7 TRBV20-1 CSARDPRGYSYEQYF TGCAGTGCTAGAGATCCCAGGGGCTATAGCTACGAGCAGTACTTC
few . TRBJ2-1 TRBV6-2/TRBV6-3 CASRGLLSGSYNEQFF TGTGCCAGCAGGGGTCTCTTGAGCGGCTCCTACAATGAGCAGTTCTTC